This T cell receptor (beta chain) was identified in a study of blood T cell repertoires in COVID-19 (dated by TCRdb to 2020 to 2021). Some background on the complete study: Collaborator samples came from the United States, Italy and Spain and covered acute and convalescent phases of COVID-19. The material from the prospective study consisted of cDNA or gDNA derived from T cells, B-cell-depleted T cells, or PBMCs. The dataset comprised deeply sampled blood TCRbeta repertoires from subjects exposed to, actively infected with, or recovered from COVID-19. A freely available public database, intended as a resource for researchers studying the immune response to SARS-CoV-2, is where the repertoires were released. Samples were obtained from the ongoing ImmuneRACE study (first 160 participants) and from 1,254 subjects provided by 6 global collaborators. A de-identified subject ID, COVID-19 status, age in years and sex were almost always included in the sample metadata. Where available, HLA class I and class II types were obtained from metadata supplied by the sample provider rather than from assay-based typing. Points the paper makes about the study in general: Clinical and demographic metadata were provided uncurated, with the amount varying by source and participant.

The immunoSEQ Assay, a bias-controlled multiplex PCR, was used to amplify TCRbeta CDR3 regions from genomic DNA. Concerning the study's data processing: Nucleated cell counts per sample were estimated from amplification of reference gene primers within the assay. To quantify the absolute abundance of each unique TCRbeta CDR3 rearrangement, sequence reads were collapsed and filtered. For each sample, productive Simpson clonality was calculated as the square root of Simpson's diversity index across productive rearrangements. Drawn from immuneACCESS, this table holds only the in-frame rearrangements with V and J called that TCRdb kept. Clones are partly lost; checked studies trace under half to an unresolved V gene and leave the rest unexplained. That table supplies the V and J calls and clone size; D and trimming were determined from the DNA. The sample table holds almost 250,000 clones, of which roughly nine tenths were seen once. The ten largest clones represent 1.5% to 2% of the sample.

As to this clone: Its antigen has not been determined. No per-base quality is available; no much larger clone lies one base away.

Samples from volunteer blood donors who had recovered from COVID-19 were contributed by a second Seattle source. Whole blood was collected in K2EDTA tubes by collaborating institutions according to the institutions' own protocols. For TCRbeta analysis, collaborator samples were shipped as frozen whole blood, as isolated PBMCs, or as DNA extracted from either sample type. The TCR originated in a woman aged 55-69 years who had recovered from COVID-19. Sequenced sample: peripheral blood.

The nucleotides read TGTGCCAGTAGTGAGACCGGACAGGACCCTAACTATGGCTACACCTTC. This sequence encodes CASSETGQDPNYGYTF. The V gene is TRBV19 and the J gene is TRBJ1-2, and TRBD1 matches 7 of the central bases. For CDR1 and CDR2, the germline V gene (reference sequence) lists LNHDA and SQIVND. The CDR3 covers 16 residues, taking in both the cysteine and the phenylalanine. Only the CDR3 DNA stays, 48 bases, in frame from base 1. Relative to germline, V is missing 5 bases and J is missing 0 bases, with 9 bases of the junction outside any gene match.